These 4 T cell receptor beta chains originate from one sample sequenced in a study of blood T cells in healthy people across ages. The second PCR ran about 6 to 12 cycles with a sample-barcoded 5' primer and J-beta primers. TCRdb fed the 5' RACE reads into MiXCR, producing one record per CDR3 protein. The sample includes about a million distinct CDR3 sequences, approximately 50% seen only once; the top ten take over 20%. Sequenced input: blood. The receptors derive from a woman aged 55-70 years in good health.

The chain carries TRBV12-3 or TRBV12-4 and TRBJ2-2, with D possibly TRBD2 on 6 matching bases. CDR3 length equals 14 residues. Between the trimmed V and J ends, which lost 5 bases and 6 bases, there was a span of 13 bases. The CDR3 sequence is CASSKPGLSGELFF. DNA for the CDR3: TGTGCCAGCAGTAAGCCGGGACTTTCCGGGGAGCTGTTTTTT.

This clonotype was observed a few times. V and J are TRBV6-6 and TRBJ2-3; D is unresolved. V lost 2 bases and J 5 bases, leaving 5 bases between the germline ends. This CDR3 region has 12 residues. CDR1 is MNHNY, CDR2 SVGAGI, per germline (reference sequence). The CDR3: CASSYAGDTQYF. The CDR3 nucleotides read TGTGCCAGCAGTTACGCCGGAGATACGCAGTATTTT.

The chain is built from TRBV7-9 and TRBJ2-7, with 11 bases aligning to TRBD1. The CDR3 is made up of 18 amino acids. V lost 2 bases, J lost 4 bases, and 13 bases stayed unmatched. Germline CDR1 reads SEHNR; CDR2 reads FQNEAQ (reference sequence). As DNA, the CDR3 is TGTGCCAGCAGCTTAAGGTCTTCCATCGGACAGGGGGCTTACGAGCAGTACTTC. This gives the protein CASSLRSSIGQGAYEQYF.

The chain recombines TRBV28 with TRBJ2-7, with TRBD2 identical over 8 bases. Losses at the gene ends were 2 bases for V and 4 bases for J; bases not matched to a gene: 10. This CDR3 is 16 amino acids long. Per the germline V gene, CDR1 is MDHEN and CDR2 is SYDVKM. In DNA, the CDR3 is TGTGCCAGCAGTTTAGGGGTTAGCGGGGCGGTTTACGAGCAGTACTTC. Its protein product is CASSLGVSGAVYEQYF.